Included here is one T cell receptor (beta chain) sequence, with context. The sample is drawn from a study of T cell responses to AZD1222 COVID-19 vaccine. Between the trimmed V and J ends, which lost 4 bases and 7 bases, there was a span of 13 bases. The CDR3 runs 13 residues. Germline CDR1 and CDR2: SEHNR and FQNEAQ (reference sequence). Using immunoSEQ multiplex PCR, the repertoire was profiled, and TCRdb retains in-frame clones only, with some absent. The sample lists some 120,000 clones; 88% were seen once. The J gene is TRBJ1-2, the V gene TRBV7-9; D gene ambiguous. Sequencing used peripheral blood, obtained on day 0 of AZD1222 vaccination. This TCR derives from an adult in good health. CDR3 nucleotide sequence: TGTGCCAGCAGCTCGAGACCGGAGGGTGGCTACACCTTC. It encodes CASSSRPEGGYTF.